One sample yielded the 20 T cell receptor beta chains listed below, sequenced in a study of blood T cells in healthy people across ages. Using a J-beta primer mix together with a sample-barcoded 5' primer, a second PCR was run for roughly 7 to 11 cycles. TCRdb analysed the 5' RACE reads with MiXCR anew, one entry per CDR3 protein. The data contain around 1,700,000 distinct CDR3 sequences, over 25% of them singletons. Sequenced input: blood. These receptors all come from a woman aged 25 to 39 in good health.

A note on this clonotype: A read error may account for a junction end that differs from germline. This chain uses TRBV5-1 with TRBJ1-2, with a tentative D call TRBD1 (6 bases). Per the germline V gene, CDR1 is SGHRS and CDR2 is YFSETQ. The CDR3 has 14 residues. The CDR3 DNA follows: TGCGCCGGCAGCTTGGAGGGCAGGGGAACTGGCTACACCTTC. Encoded protein: CAGSLEGRGTGYTF.

This clonotype was counted many times. V is TRBV7-9 and J is TRBJ2-5; D is possibly TRBD1 (5 bases). Germline-derived CDR1 and CDR2 are SEHNR and FQNEAQ (reference sequence). The V end was cut by 1 base, the J end by 2 bases, with 11 bases between. This CDR3 is built from 15 residues. CDR3 sequence reads: CASSLVVGRQETQYF. The CDR3 DNA reads TGTGCCAGCAGCTTAGTCGTGGGGCGGCAAGAGACCCAGTACTTC.

The table lists this clonotype with a few counts. The chain employs TRBV9 and TRBJ1-1; no reliable D call. Between the trimmed V and J ends, which lost 3 bases and 5 bases, there was a span of 11 bases. Germline-derived CDR1 and CDR2 are SGDLS and YYNGEE. The CDR3 has 13 residues. The CDR3 bases are TGTGCCAGCAGCGGCATCTTAGGGACTGAAGCTTTCTTT. It yields the protein CASSGILGTEAFF.

This clonotype was seen repeatedly, ten times or more. The CDR3 coding sequence is TGCGCCAGCACCACCCCGGGGGGACAGGGGGCCAATGAGCAGTTCTTC. This gives the protein CASTTPGGQGANEQFF. V is TRBV5-1 and J is TRBJ2-1, with 12 bases lining up with TRBD1. Germline assignment: CDR1 SGHRS and CDR2 YFSETQ. The CDR3 runs 16 residues. Trimming took 6 bases from V and 6 from J; bases not matched to a gene: 10.

This clonotype was found once. The J gene is TRBJ1-1, the V gene TRBV5-1; the match to TRBD1 covers 7 bases. The CDR3 runs 13 residues. Germline-derived CDR1 and CDR2 are SGHRS and YFSETQ. Losses at the gene ends were 4 bases for V and 8 bases for J; bases not matched to a gene: 8. The CDR3 nucleotides read TGCGCCAGCAGCCTGGAAATGGGACAGGAAGCTTTCTTT. Translation: CASSLEMGQEAFF.

V and J are TRBV7-9 and TRBJ2-4, with 7 bases matching TRBD2. The J call may be wrong; the DNA end is better matched by TRBJ2-7. In germline, CDR1 is SEHNR, CDR2 FQNEAQ (reference sequence). There are 15 residues in the CDR3. In nucleotides, the CDR3 is TGTGCCAGCAGCTCCATAGGGGAGGGTACCTACGAGCAGTACTTC. Translated, it gives CASSSIGEGTYEQYF.

Regarding this clonotype: At one of its ends the junction is not consistent with the germline gene, which may arise from a read error. The chain links TRBV5-1 to TRBJ1-5, with D perhaps matching TRBD1 (6 bases). Looked up from germline, CDR1 is SGHRS and CDR2 is YFSETQ. This CDR3 is built from 14 residues. CDR3 nucleotide sequence: TGCGCCAGCAGCTTGGCGGGGGGCAATCAGCCCCGGCATTTT. Protein: CASSLAGGNQPRHF. The whole variable domain, remainder taken from reference TRBV5-1 and TRBJ1-5, is KAGVTQTPRYLIKTRGQQVTLSCSPISGHRSVSWYQQTPGQGLQFLFEYFSETQRNKGNFPGRFSGRQFSNSRSEMNVSTLELGDSALYLCASSLAGGNQPRHFGDGTRLSIL.

This clonotype was observed a few times. The rearrangement joins TRBV4-1 to TRBJ1-5; D remains unclear. Germline values: CDR1 MGHRA, CDR2 YSYEKL. This CDR3 spans 13 amino acids. Trimming pared 5 bases from V and 7 bases from J, leaving 12 bases between. This CDR3 is CASSILRAQPQHF. CDR3 in DNA: TGCGCCAGCAGCATTCTAAGGGCACAGCCCCAGCATTTT.

This clonotype has only a few counts. The chain joins TRBV6-6 to TRBJ2-7; TRBD2 aligns across 8 bases. CDR3 length equals 14 residues. CDR1 MNHNY and CDR2 SVGAGI come from the germline V gene (reference sequence). The V gene end was trimmed by 2 bases and the J gene end by 6 bases; junction bases not matched to a gene: 6. The CDR3 loop reads CASSYTAGDSEQYF. The CDR3 coding sequence is TGTGCCAGCAGTTACACAGCGGGAGACTCCGAGCAGTACTTC.

Details on this clonotype: Likely a read error: the CDR3 ends without its conserved phenylalanine or tryptophan. The J gene is TRBJ2-4, the V gene TRBV5-1, with D maybe TRBD1 (6 bases). The assigned J gene may be wrong: the sequence end matches TRBJ2-7 better. The germline V gene encodes CDR1 SGHRS and CDR2 YFSETQ. The CDR3 loop spans 15 amino acids. The CDR3 bases are TGCGCCAGCGCATTTGCGACAGGCCCATCCTACGAGCAGTACTTA. This gives the protein CASAFATGPSYEQYL.

The rearrangement joins TRBV7-2 to TRBJ2-7; TRBD1 might be the D (6 bases). CDR1 SGHTA and CDR2 FQGNSA come from the germline V gene. V dropped 5 bases and J dropped 2 bases, with 16 bases sitting between them. The CDR3 contains 15 residues. The CDR3 bases are TGTGCCAGCAGCATCTCCCTGGGACATGCCTACGAGCAGTACTTC. It is translated as CASSISLGHAYEQYF. The full variable domain, in which reference TRBV7-2 and TRBJ2-7 provide the parts outside the CDR3, is GAGVSQSPSNKVTEKGKDVELRCDPISGHTALYWYRQSLGQGLEFLIYFQGNSAPDKSGLPSDRFSAERTGGSVSTLTIQRTQQEDSAVYLCASSISLGHAYEQYFGPGTRLTVT.

This clonotype came up a few times. V and J are TRBV18 and TRBJ1-2; maybe TRBD1 (5 bases). V lost 0 bases, J lost 0 bases, and 11 bases lay in between. The CDR3 sequence is 16 residues long. Germline V gene sequence: CDR1 KGHSH, CDR2 LQKENI. The CDR3 spells CASSPPGRDSNYGYTF. In nucleotides, the CDR3 is TGTGCCAGCTCACCACCGGGACGGGACTCTAACTATGGCTACACCTTC. Based on the CDR3 plus reference TRBV18 and TRBJ1-2, the full variable domain is NAGVMQNPRHLVRRRGQEARLRCSPMKGHSHVYWYRQLPEEGLKFMVYLQKENIIDESGMPKERFSAEFPKEGPSILRIQQVVRGDSAAYFCASSPPGRDSNYGYTFGSGTRLTVV.

The chain is built from TRBV14 and TRBJ2-3, with 10 bases that match TRBD2. V gave up 3 bases and J gave up 7 bases; unmatched junction bases: 7. The CDR3 extends over 15 amino acids. CDR1 and CDR2 (germline): SGHDN, FVKESK. The CDR3 loop is CASSQEAGGLYTQYF. CDR3 coding DNA: TGTGCCAGCAGCCAGGAAGCGGGGGGGCTGTATACGCAGTATTTT.

Concerning this clonotype: One junction end disagrees with the germline gene, perhaps due to a read error. This chain joins TRBV5-1 and TRBJ2-1; weak D call: TRBD2 (5 bases). Per germline, CDR1 SGHRS and CDR2 YFSETQ. The CDR3 runs to 15 residues. DNA of the CDR3: TGCGCCGGCAGCCTGACCCCCGCGAGGGACAATGAGCAGTTCTTC. Protein product: CAGSLTPARDNEQFF.

This clonotype showed up just a few times. V usage is TRBV6-6 and J usage is TRBJ2-3, with TRBD2 matching 7 bases. Germline V lookup: CDR1 MNHNY, CDR2 SVGAGI (reference sequence). The CDR3 contains 15 residues. V shed 2 bases, J shed 2 bases, and the junction held 4 bases outside the gene matches. The CDR3 loop is CASSYPGGITDTQYF. DNA for the CDR3: TGTGCCAGCAGTTACCCGGGGGGTATCACAGATACGCAGTATTTT.

The gene calls are TRBV18 and TRBJ2-1; 11 nucleotides agree with TRBD2. CDR3 length equals 14 residues. J lost 6 bases, V lost 8 bases, and 6 bases had no gene match. CDR1 KGHSH and CDR2 LQKENI come from the germline V gene. CDR3 in amino acids: CASTLTSGINEQFF. Here the CDR3 DNA reads TGTGCCAGCACACTGACTAGCGGGATCAATGAGCAGTTCTTC. Full variable domain (outside the CDR3, taken from reference TRBV18 and TRBJ2-1): NAGVMQNPRHLVRRRGQEARLRCSPMKGHSHVYWYRQLPEEGLKFMVYLQKENIIDESGMPKERFSAEFPKEGPSILRIQQVVRGDSAAYFCASTLTSGINEQFFGPGTRLTVL.

V and J are TRBV10-3 and TRBJ2-1, with D tentatively TRBD1 or TRBD2 (5 bases each). The CDR3 sequence is 12 residues long. Germline CDR1 and CDR2: ENHRY and SYGVKD. V lost 4 bases and J 5 bases, leaving 6 bases between the germline ends. The CDR3 nucleotides are TGTGCCATCAGTGTGGGGGACAATGAGCAGTTCTTC. This sequence encodes CAISVGDNEQFF.

This clonotype was recorded a few times. V and J are TRBV28 and TRBJ1-2; a weak D match, TRBD1 (6 bases). Trimming took 7 bases from V and 4 from J, leaving 16 bases between them. Germline V lookup: CDR1 MDHEN, CDR2 SYDVKM. This CDR3 is built from 14 residues. The CDR3 loop is CASNTGPGGYGYTF. In DNA, the CDR3 is TGTGCCAGCAATACAGGGCCAGGTGGCTATGGCTACACCTTC.

This clonotype was counted at least ten times. The chain employs TRBV27 and TRBJ2-7, with 10 positions matching TRBD2. The trim removed 5 bases at V and 5 bases at J, leaving 12 bases unmatched. This CDR3 spans 16 amino acids. Per germline, CDR1 MNHEY and CDR2 SMNVEV (reference sequence). CDR3 protein: CASSDGPSGGAHEQYF. In DNA form, the CDR3 reads TGTGCCAGCAGTGACGGGCCCAGCGGGGGGGCCCACGAGCAGTACTTC.

There are a few counts of this clonotype. The CDR3 loop reads CASSSGQGKAGELFF. The CDR3 bases are TGTGCCAGCAGCTCGGGACAGGGAAAAGCCGGGGAGCTGTTTTTT. The chain carries TRBV6-5 and TRBJ2-2, with TRBD1 matching 9 bases. With V trimmed by 6 bases and J by 6 bases, 8 bases remained unmatched. The CDR3 spans 15 residues. Germline CDR1 MNHEY, CDR2 SVGAGI.